The 30 T cell receptor beta chains below were found in one sample sequenced in a study of blood T cells in healthy people across ages. Using a J-beta primer mix together with a sample-barcoded 5' primer, a second PCR was run for about 6 to 11 cycles. Using its own MiXCR run on the 5' RACE reads, TCRdb lists one record per CDR3 protein. The sample consists of approximately 400,000 distinct CDR3 sequences, 52% of them appearing once. The sample was blood. These TCRs come from a man aged 55-75 years in good health.

The V and J genes are TRBV5-1 and TRBJ2-5; the D gene could be TRBD1 or TRBD2 (6 bases each). Germline assignment: CDR1 SGHRS and CDR2 YFSETQ. The CDR3 has 16 amino acids. Trimming removed 4 bases from V and 6 bases from J, with 22 bases in between. Here the CDR3 reads CASSPAPTGAEKTQYF. The CDR3 bases are TGCGCCAGCAGCCCAGCACCCACGGGGGCTGAGAAGACCCAGTACTTC.

The chain recombines TRBV29-1 with TRBJ2-1, with 8 positions matching TRBD1. V trimming: 5 bases; J trimming: 10 bases; junction bases outside the gene matches: 4. The CDR3 consists of 11 residues. CDR1 is SQVTM and CDR2 is ANQGSEA in the germline V gene. CDR3 sequence (DNA): TGCAGCGTTCAGGGGGCTTGGGAGCAGTTCTTC. Amino acid sequence: CSVQGAWEQFF.

The chain employs TRBV4-3 and TRBJ1-2; maybe TRBD1 (6 bases). The germline V gene has CDR1 LGHNA and CDR2 YSLEER. The V gene lost 4 bases and the J gene lost 3 bases, with 21 bases spanning the gap. The CDR3 is made up of 17 amino acids. In DNA form, the CDR3 reads TGCGCCAGCAGCCCCAGGGGAGGAGCCCACCGGGACTATGGCTACACCTTC. Translation gives CASSPRGGAHRDYGYTF.

The chain carries TRBV25-1 and TRBJ1-2; 11 bases are shared with TRBD1. The J segment lost 2 bases and the V segment lost 3 bases, leaving 11 bases of the junction unmatched. This CDR3 has 18 amino acids. Germline CDR1 reads MGHDK; CDR2 reads SYGVNS. The CDR3 is CASSDHGQGARRNYGYTF. CDR3 bases: TGTGCCAGCAGTGACCACGGACAGGGGGCGCGTAGGAACTATGGCTACACCTTC.

This clonotype was detected ten times or more. V usage is TRBV4-3 and J usage is TRBJ2-3, with D possibly being TRBD2 (6 bases). The CDR3 is 16 residues long. V lost 0 bases and J 2 bases, leaving 12 bases between the germline ends. Germline CDR1 LGHNA, CDR2 YSLEER. CDR3 sequence (DNA): TGCGCCAGCAGCCAAGATTTTGGACTAACCACAGATACGCAGTATTTT. It translates to CASSQDFGLTTDTQYF.

This chain joins TRBV6-6 and TRBJ2-5; 7 positions match TRBD1. There are 14 residues in the CDR3. Germline V lookup: CDR1 MNHNY, CDR2 SVGAGI (reference sequence). Losses at the gene ends were 8 bases for V and 3 bases for J; bases not matched to a gene: 9. This chain's CDR3 is CASGKGQLKETQYF. The CDR3 DNA follows: TGTGCCAGCGGAAAGGGACAGTTAAAAGAGACCCAGTACTTC.

The rearrangement links TRBV6-2 or TRBV6-3 to TRBJ1-1; TRBD1 aligns across 7 bases. V shed 7 bases, J shed 4 bases, and the junction held 9 bases outside the gene matches. CDR3 size: 14 residues. From germline, CDR1 is MNHEY and CDR2 SVGEGT. The CDR3 DNA follows: TGTGCCAGCACCCGAGGACAGGCCCTCACTGAAGCTTTCTTT. It codes for CASTRGQALTEAFF.

CDR3 nucleotides: TGTGCCAGCAGTTACTCGATATCTAGCGGGACGGGGAACAATGAGCAGTTCTTC. This translates into CASSYSISSGTGNNEQFF. The chain recombines TRBV6-5 with TRBJ2-1; 9 bases are a match to TRBD2. The trim removed 0 bases at V and 5 bases at J, leaving 11 bases unmatched. The CDR3 is 18 residues long. Germline-derived CDR1 and CDR2 are MNHEY and SVGAGI.

The sample holds a few counts of this clonotype. A much larger clone differs from this one at a single base, so this may be a read error. The chain has TRBV11-2 and TRBJ2-5; D may be TRBD1 (5 bases). V was pared by 5 bases and J by 11 bases, with 30 bases between. The germline gives CDR1 SGHAT, CDR2 FQNNGV. The CDR3 is 17 residues long. This CDR3 reads CASSGDRSWSFYNEQYF. In nucleotides, the CDR3 is TGTGCCAGCAGCGGAGACAGAAGCTGGAGTTTCTACAATGAGCAGTACTTC.

By its share, this clonotype is medium-sized. This chain links TRBV11-2 with TRBJ2-5; D possibly uses TRBD1 or TRBD2 (7 bases each). Per germline, CDR1 SGHAT and CDR2 FQNNGV. This CDR3 contains 17 residues. Trimming took 7 bases from V and 2 from J, leaving 23 bases between them. CDR3 sequence reads: CASTSLGGGWVQETQYF. CDR3 sequence (DNA): TGTGCCAGCACCTCCCTGGGAGGGGGCTGGGTACAAGAGACCCAGTACTTC. The whole variable domain, remainder taken from reference TRBV11-2 and TRBJ2-5, is EAGVAQSPRYKIIEKRQSVAFWCNPISGHATLYWYQQILGQGPKLLIQFQNNGVVDDSQLPKDRFSAERLKGVDSTLKIQPAKLEDSAVYLCASTSLGGGWVQETQYFGPGTRLLVL.

This clonotype was seen a few times. CDR3 amino acids: CASSFRQSAYEQYF. CDR3 sequence (DNA): TGTGCCAGCAGTTTCCGGCAGTCCGCCTACGAGCAGTACTTC. This chain joins TRBV27 and TRBJ2-7; D uncertain. The CDR3 totals 14 residues. CDR1 is MNHEY and CDR2 is SMNVEV in the germline V gene (reference sequence). The V and J ends lost 3 bases and 2 bases respectively, with 11 bases between them.

CDR3 in DNA: TGTGCCAGCAGCTCCAGCTCGGGACTGCGAACCCCGGAGACCCAGTACTTC. Its translation: CASSSSSGLRTPETQYF. V and J are TRBV7-2 and TRBJ2-5; possibly TRBD2 for D (6 bases). This CDR3 spans 17 amino acids. Looked up from germline, CDR1 is SGHTA and CDR2 is FQGNSA. Trimming removed 4 bases at V and 5 bases at J, with 23 bases between. The entire variable domain, with the rest obtained from reference TRBV7-2 and TRBJ2-5, is as follows: GAGVSQSPSNKVTEKGKDVELRCDPISGHTALYWYRQSLGQGLEFLIYFQGNSAPDKSGLPSDRFSAERTGGSVSTLTIQRTQQEDSAVYLCASSSSSGLRTPETQYFGPGTRLLVL.

This clonotype was observed at least ten times. The genes are TRBV6-2 or TRBV6-3 and TRBJ2-1; D is ambiguous. The germline CDR1 and CDR2 sequences are MNHEY and SVGEGT. The CDR3 consists of 15 residues. Trimming pared 4 bases from V and 4 bases from J, leaving 14 bases between. The CDR3 region has the DNA TGTGCCAGCAGTTTGGTAACATACTCATACAATGAGCAGTTCTTC. Translated: CASSLVTYSYNEQFF.

This sequence joins TRBV14 and TRBJ2-3; TRBD1 matches at 9 bases. Germline V gene sequence: CDR1 SGHDN, CDR2 FVKESK. V dropped 4 bases and J dropped 3; count of bases not matched to a gene: 5. CDR3 length equals 15 residues. Here the CDR3 reads CASSLTDRGTDTQYF. In DNA form, the CDR3 reads TGTGCCAGCAGCCTAACTGACAGGGGGACAGATACGCAGTATTTT.

There are many counts of this clonotype. One end of the junction varies from germline; a read error may be responsible. The chain is built from TRBV20-1 and TRBJ2-1; 11 bases agree with TRBD2. Germline V gives CDR1 DFQATT, CDR2 SNEGSKA (reference sequence). The CDR3 totals 15 residues. CDR3 sequence reads: CSAPAVAGGYSEQFF. The DNA for the CDR3 is TGCAGTGCGCCCGCGGTAGCGGGGGGGTACAGTGAGCAGTTCTTC.

A note on this clonotype: Mismatch with germline at one junction end may stem from a read error. V is TRBV30 and J is TRBJ1-4; 8 bases fit TRBD1. Germline V gives CDR1 GTSNPN, CDR2 SVGIG (reference sequence). CDR3 length: 15 residues. The CDR3: CAWSATGAQNEKQFF. CDR3 nucleotides: TGTGCCTGGAGTGCGACAGGGGCCCAGAATGAAAAACAGTTTTTT.

CDR3 sequence (DNA): TGTGCCAGCAGTCTCCAAGCGGGAGGGCCCTACGAGCAGTACTTC. Translation gives CASSLQAGGPYEQYF. The chain carries TRBV12-3 or TRBV12-4 and TRBJ2-7; TRBD2 aligns across 10 bases. V was pared by 5 bases and J by 2 bases, with 6 bases of the junction left unmatched. The CDR3 runs to 15 residues.

The chain links TRBV4-1 to TRBJ2-7; D may be TRBD1 (5 bases). CDR3 size: 18 residues. Looked up from germline, CDR1 is MGHRA and CDR2 is YSYEKL. Trimming left V 0 bases short and J 0 bases short, with 18 bases between. The CDR3 DNA sequence: TGCGCCAGCAGCCAAGAGGCCGTGCGACAGATACTCTCCTACGAGCAGTACTTC. It codes for CASSQEAVRQILSYEQYF.

This chain connects TRBV20-1 to TRBJ2-3; 13 positions agree with TRBD2. Germline CDR1 DFQATT, CDR2 SNEGSKA (reference sequence). The V gene end was trimmed by 4 bases and the J gene end by 3 bases; junction bases not matched to a gene: 4. The CDR3 spans 15 residues. CDR3 coding DNA: TGCAGTGCTACGGAGACTAGCGGGAGGACAGATACGCAGTATTTT. Translating gives CSATETSGRTDTQYF.

This clonotype was detected a few times. The CDR3 sequence is CASSPRGRVIGANVLTF. The CDR3 DNA reads as TGTGCCAGCAGTCCCCGGGGCAGGGTAATTGGGGCCAACGTCCTGACTTTC. This rearrangement joins TRBV12-3 or TRBV12-4 to TRBJ2-6; possibly TRBD1 or TRBD2 for D (5 bases each). Trimming pared 5 bases from V and 3 bases from J, leaving 17 bases between. The CDR3 is made up of 17 amino acids.

The chain uses TRBV5-1 and TRBJ1-1, with D tentatively TRBD1 (5 bases). CDR3 size: 15 residues. V dropped 0 bases and J dropped 0 bases, with 9 bases sitting between them. Germline assignment: CDR1 SGHRS and CDR2 YFSETQ. The CDR3 DNA reads TGCGCCAGCAGCTTGGGCCCGACAGTGAACACTGAAGCTTTCTTT. Translated, it gives CASSLGPTVNTEAFF.

CDR3 sequence: CASSLTSGVYNEQFF. For the CDR3, the DNA is TGTGCCAGCAGTTTAACTAGCGGGGTTTACAATGAGCAGTTCTTC. This chain joins TRBV28 and TRBJ2-1; TRBD2 matches 10 bases. The CDR3 length is 15 residues. Germline loops: CDR1 MDHEN, CDR2 SYDVKM. The ends lost 2 bases at V and 4 bases at J; junction bases unmatched: 2.

In this sample, this clonotype turned up a few times. The chain couples TRBV27 to TRBJ2-1, with TRBD2 identical over 7 bases. Germline trimming cut 4 bases from V and 6 bases from J; bases unmatched to any gene: 9. This CDR3 is built from 15 residues. CDR1 is MNHEY, CDR2 SMNVEV, per germline (reference sequence). CDR3 bases: TGTGCCAGCAGTTCCTCAGGACTAGTCAGCAATGAGCAGTTCTTC. Translation gives CASSSSGLVSNEQFF.

This clonotype showed up many times. The chain couples TRBV28 to TRBJ2-7, with a possible D match to TRBD2 (6 bases). Trimming stripped 2 bases from V and 6 bases from J, with 8 bases between. CDR1 is MDHEN and CDR2 is SYDVKM in the germline V gene. There are 12 residues in the CDR3. For the CDR3, the DNA is TGTGCCAGCAGTTTAACTAGCTCCGAGCAGTACTTC. It yields the protein CASSLTSSEQYF.

In regard to this clonotype: Relative to the germline gene, one junction end is altered; a read error may explain this. V usage is TRBV28 and J usage is TRBJ2-5, with a tentative D call TRBD2 (6 bases). Germline-derived CDR1 and CDR2 are MDHEN and SYDVKM. CDR3 length: 15 amino acids. The chain's CDR3 is CVSSATSQAKETQYF. In DNA, the CDR3 is TGTGTCAGCAGCGCAACTAGCCAGGCAAAAGAGACCCAGTACTTC.

This clonotype appeared a few times. V is TRBV7-9 and J is TRBJ2-3; 10 positions match TRBD1. Losses at the gene ends were 8 bases for V and 2 bases for J; bases not matched to a gene: 7. In germline, CDR1 is SEHNR, CDR2 FQNEAQ (reference sequence). The CDR3 is 15 residues long. In nucleotides, the CDR3 is TGTGCCAGCTTGAGACAGGGGGCCCCCACAGATACGCAGTATTTT. Protein product: CASLRQGAPTDTQYF.

The gene calls are TRBV20-1 and TRBJ1-2; no clear D. V was cut by 6 bases and J by 8 bases, with 19 bases left in between. The CDR3 length is 13 residues. Germline V gene lookup returns CDR1 DFQATT and CDR2 SNEGSKA (reference sequence). The DNA of the CDR3 is TGCAGTGCCCCCCCGGCCAGGTCCGGAGGCTACACCTTC. Translating it yields CSAPPARSGGYTF.

In the case of this clonotype: A much bigger clone sits one base away, suggesting this may be a read error. V is TRBV20-1 and J is TRBJ2-5; 7 bases match TRBD2. This CDR3 spans 13 amino acids. The germline CDR1 and CDR2 sequences are DFQATT and SNEGSKA (reference sequence). The junction had 8 bases not matched to a gene; V was cut back by 5 bases and J by 5 bases. The CDR3 loop is CSAVRTRMETQYF. The CDR3 region has the DNA TGCAGTGCTGTGAGGACTAGAATGGAGACCCAGTACTTC.

This clonotype is medium-sized. V is TRBV7-8 and J is TRBJ2-5, with 8 positions matching TRBD2. CDR3 size: 16 residues. The ends lost 1 base at V and 0 bases at J; junction bases unmatched: 4. Germline lookup yields CDR1 SGHVS and CDR2 FQNEAQ. The CDR3 nucleotides are TGTGCCAGCAGCTTAGGGGCTAGCGGGCACCAAGAGACCCAGTACTTC. Translation: CASSLGASGHQETQYF.

V and J are TRBV20-1 and TRBJ2-1; D call uncertain. CDR1 and CDR2 from the germline V gene are DFQATT and SNEGSKA (reference sequence). This CDR3 contains 15 residues. Trimming pared 0 bases from V and 5 bases from J, leaving 14 bases between. CDR3 sequence: CSARDPRLADNEQFF. The CDR3 DNA follows: TGCAGTGCTAGAGATCCCAGGCTGGCCGACAATGAGCAGTTCTTC.